This T cell receptor beta chain was captured in a study of blood T cells in healthy people across ages. There are 15 residues in the CDR3. With 7 bases clipped from V and 3 bases from J, the junction kept 14 bases outside the gene matches. Per germline, CDR1 DFQATT and CDR2 SNEGSKA (reference sequence). Study results and caveats: Long-lived donors had more naive CD4+ cells and higher diversity than aged donors.

For this clonotype: Its cognate antigen is unknown.

Primers used in a second PCR of roughly 6 to 11 cycles were a sample-barcoded 5' primer and a J-beta primer mix. TCRdb re-called the 5' RACE reads through MiXCR, storing one row per CDR3 protein. This sample carries 1.8 million or so distinct CDR3 sequences, about 39% of them seen once, and the ten largest clones take roughly 23%. The donors, aged roughly 6 to 90, were healthy Caucasians from Russia. This sequence was found in a human donor in good health. The material sequenced was blood. This sequence joins TRBV20-1 and TRBJ1-1; 7 bases map to TRBD1. The CDR3: CSVYRIDRVYTEAFF. CDR3 DNA sequence: TGCAGTGTTTACCGAATCGACAGGGTTTACACTGAAGCTTTCTTT.